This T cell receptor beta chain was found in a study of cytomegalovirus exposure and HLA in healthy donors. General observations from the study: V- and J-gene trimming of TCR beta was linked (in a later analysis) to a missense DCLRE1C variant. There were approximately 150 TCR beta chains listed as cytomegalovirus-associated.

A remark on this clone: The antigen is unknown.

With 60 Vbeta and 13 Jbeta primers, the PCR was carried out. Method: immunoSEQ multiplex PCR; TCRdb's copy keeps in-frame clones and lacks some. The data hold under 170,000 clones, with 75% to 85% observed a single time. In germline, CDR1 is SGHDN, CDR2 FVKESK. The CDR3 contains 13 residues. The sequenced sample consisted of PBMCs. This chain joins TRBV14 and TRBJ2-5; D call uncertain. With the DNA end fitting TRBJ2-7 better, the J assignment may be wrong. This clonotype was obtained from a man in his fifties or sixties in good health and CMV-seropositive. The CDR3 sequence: CASSQDGGYEQYF. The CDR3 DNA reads TGTGCCAGCAGCCAAGACGGCGGCTACGAGCAGTACTTC.